Here is one TCR beta chain with its context. The target antigen is unknown. Scientists amplified the TCR beta CDR3 regions from RNA transcripts. An opening RT-PCR round employed HTBI primers and preceded a second-round multiplex PCR. Each CDR3 protein gets one entry after TCRdb re-called the multiplex PCR reads with MiXCR. The data contain 230,000 or so distinct CDR3 sequences, around 42% of them singletons. These data come from a study of Graves' ophthalmopathy and Graves' hyperthyroidism. Study-level results: At about 70% sensitivity and 72.22% specificity, the model predicted progression of the ophthalmopathy.

CAS ≥3, NOSPECS ≥4, moderate-to-severe activity and duration under 3 months marked donors with ophthalmopathy. The clonotype originates from an adult man with Graves' ophthalmopathy. The material sequenced was peripheral blood.

The CDR3 loop is CASSIGTGLATEAFF. The CDR3 nucleotides read TGTGCCAGTAGTATAGGGACAGGGCTCGCCACTGAAGCTTTCTTT. The gene calls are TRBV7-9 and TRBJ1-1; 9 bases line up with TRBD1. This CDR3 comprises 15 residues. Germline V gives CDR1 SEHNR, CDR2 FQNEAQ (reference sequence). V shed 9 bases and J 4 bases; nucleotides not matched to a gene: 12.